The clone carrying this T cell receptor beta chain has only a few counts. No antigen is known for it. These data belong to a study of beta chain features in type 1 diabetes. Across the whole study: Across every sample, some 110 million sorted cells were examined in total. Study-wide points: Researchers caution that PCR might favor shorter templates, equally among patients and controls. Fewer junction insertions and more nucleotide deletions appeared in type 1 diabetes patients. In all four CD4+ subsets, TCRB CDR3 length was significantly, moderately reduced in type 1 diabetes.

CDR3 length: 14 residues. Trimming removed 3 bases at V and 6 bases at J, with 15 bases between. In germline, CDR1 is KGHSH, CDR2 LQKENI. Expressed TCRB transcripts got sequenced, as all isolated RNA was reverse transcribed. Method: immunoSEQ multiplex PCR; TCRdb's copy keeps in-frame clones and lacks some. The sample holds about 660,000 clones, about an eighth seen once. The source is a man younger than 35 with type 1 diabetes. The sequenced material came from naive CD4+ T cells from blood. This chain uses TRBV18 with TRBJ2-7; D gene unclear. The CDR3 sequence: CASSPTEAALEQYF. The CDR3 DNA reads as TGTGCCAGCTCACCGACCGAGGCAGCACTCGAGCAGTACTTC.